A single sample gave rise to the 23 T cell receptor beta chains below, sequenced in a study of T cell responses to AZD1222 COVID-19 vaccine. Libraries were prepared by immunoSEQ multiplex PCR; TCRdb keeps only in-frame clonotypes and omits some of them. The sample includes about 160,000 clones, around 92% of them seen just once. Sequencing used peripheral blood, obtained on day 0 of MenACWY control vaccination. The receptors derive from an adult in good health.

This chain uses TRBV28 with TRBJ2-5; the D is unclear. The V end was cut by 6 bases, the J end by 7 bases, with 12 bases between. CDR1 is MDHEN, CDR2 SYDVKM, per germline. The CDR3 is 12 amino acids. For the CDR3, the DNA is TGTGCCAGCAGCCTCCCACGATGGACCCAGTACTTC. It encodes CASSLPRWTQYF.

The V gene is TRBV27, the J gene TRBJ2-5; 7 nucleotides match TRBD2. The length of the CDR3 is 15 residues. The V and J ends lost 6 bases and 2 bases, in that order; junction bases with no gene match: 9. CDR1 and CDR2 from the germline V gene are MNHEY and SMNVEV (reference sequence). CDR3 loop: CASRRARGVQETQYF. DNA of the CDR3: TGTGCCAGCAGGCGCGCACGGGGGGTTCAAGAGACCCAGTACTTC.

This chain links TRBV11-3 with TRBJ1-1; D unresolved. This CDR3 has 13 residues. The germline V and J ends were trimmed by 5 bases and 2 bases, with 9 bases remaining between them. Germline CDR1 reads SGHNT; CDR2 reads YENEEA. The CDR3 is CASSREPNTEAFF. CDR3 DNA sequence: TGTGCCAGCAGCCGAGAACCCAACACTGAAGCTTTCTTT.

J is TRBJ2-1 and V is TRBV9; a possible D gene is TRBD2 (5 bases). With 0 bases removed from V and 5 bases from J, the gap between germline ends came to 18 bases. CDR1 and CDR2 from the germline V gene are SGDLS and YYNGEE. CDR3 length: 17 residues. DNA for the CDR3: TGTGCCAGCAGCGTAGGAGGGAGTTCTAGAATAAACAATGAGCAGTTCTTC. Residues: CASSVGGSSRINNEQFF.

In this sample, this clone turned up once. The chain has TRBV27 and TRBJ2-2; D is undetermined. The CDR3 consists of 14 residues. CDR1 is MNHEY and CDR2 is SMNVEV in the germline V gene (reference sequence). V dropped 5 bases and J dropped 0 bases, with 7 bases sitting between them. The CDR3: CASSQTSNTGELFF. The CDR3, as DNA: TGTGCCAGCAGTCAGACGTCGAACACCGGGGAGCTGTTTTTT.

As DNA, the CDR3 is TGTGCCAGCAGCTTGACAGGGGGCGCTTATGGCTACACCTTC. Translating gives CASSLTGGAYGYTF. V gene TRBV7-2 combines with J gene TRBJ1-2, with 10 bases aligning to TRBD1. V lost 3 bases and J lost 5; bases outside the gene matches: 3. Per germline, CDR1 SGHTA and CDR2 FQGNSA. This CDR3 has 14 residues.

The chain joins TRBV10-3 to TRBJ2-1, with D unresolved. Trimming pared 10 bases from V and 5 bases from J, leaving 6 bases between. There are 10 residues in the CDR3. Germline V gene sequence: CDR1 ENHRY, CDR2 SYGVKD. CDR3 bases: TGTGCCACGGCAAACAATGAGCAGTTCTTC. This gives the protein CATANNEQFF.

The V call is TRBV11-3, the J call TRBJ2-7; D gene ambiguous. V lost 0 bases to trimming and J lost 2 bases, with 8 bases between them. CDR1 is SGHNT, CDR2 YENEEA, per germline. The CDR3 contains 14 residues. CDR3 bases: TGTGCCAGCAGCTTAGAGGGTAGTACCTACGAGCAGTACTTC. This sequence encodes CASSLEGSTYEQYF.

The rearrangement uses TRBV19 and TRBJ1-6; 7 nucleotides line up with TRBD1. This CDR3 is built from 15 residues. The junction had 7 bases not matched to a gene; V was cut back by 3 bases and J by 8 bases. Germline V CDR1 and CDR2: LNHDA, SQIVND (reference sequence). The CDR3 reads CASSIQGQVHSPLHF. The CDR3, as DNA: TGTGCCAGTAGTATTCAAGGACAGGTTCATTCACCCCTCCACTTT. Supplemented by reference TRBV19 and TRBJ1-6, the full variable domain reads DGGITQSPKYLFRKEGQNVTLSCEQNLNHDAMYWYRQDPGQGLRLIYYSQIVNDFQKGDIAEGYSVSREKKESFPLTVTSAQKNPTAFYLCASSIQGQVHSPLHFGNGTRLTVT.

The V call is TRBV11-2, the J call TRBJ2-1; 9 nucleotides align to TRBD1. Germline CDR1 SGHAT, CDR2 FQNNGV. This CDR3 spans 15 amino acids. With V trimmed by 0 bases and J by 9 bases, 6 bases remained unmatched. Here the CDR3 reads CASSLEAGTGIEQFF. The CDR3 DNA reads TGTGCCAGCAGCTTAGAAGCCGGGACAGGGATTGAGCAGTTCTTC.

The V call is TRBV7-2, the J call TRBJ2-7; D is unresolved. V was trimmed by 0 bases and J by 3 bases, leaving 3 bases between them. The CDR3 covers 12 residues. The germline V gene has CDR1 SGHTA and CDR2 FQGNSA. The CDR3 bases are TGTGCCAGCAGCTTAGCGTTCTACGAGCAGTACTTC. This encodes CASSLAFYEQYF.

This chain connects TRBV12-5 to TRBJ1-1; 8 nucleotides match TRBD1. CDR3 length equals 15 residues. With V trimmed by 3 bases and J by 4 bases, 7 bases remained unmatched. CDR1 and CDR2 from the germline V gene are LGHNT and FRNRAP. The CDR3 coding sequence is TGTGCTAGTGGTTTAGATTCAGGGGGCCCCACTGAAGCTTTCTTT. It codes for CASGLDSGGPTEAFF.

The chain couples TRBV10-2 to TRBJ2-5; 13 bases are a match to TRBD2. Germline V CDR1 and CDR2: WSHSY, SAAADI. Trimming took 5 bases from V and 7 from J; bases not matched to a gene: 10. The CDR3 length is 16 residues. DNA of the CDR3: TGCGCCAGCAGTTCGACTAGCGGGAGGCCGGGGTGGACCCAGTACTTC. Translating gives CASSSTSGRPGWTQYF.

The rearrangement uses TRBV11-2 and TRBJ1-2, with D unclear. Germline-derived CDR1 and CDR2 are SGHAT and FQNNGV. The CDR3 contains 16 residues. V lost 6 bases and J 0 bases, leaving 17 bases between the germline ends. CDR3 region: CASSSTNSASNYGYTF. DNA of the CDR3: TGTGCCAGCAGTTCCACAAACAGTGCCTCTAACTATGGCTACACCTTC.

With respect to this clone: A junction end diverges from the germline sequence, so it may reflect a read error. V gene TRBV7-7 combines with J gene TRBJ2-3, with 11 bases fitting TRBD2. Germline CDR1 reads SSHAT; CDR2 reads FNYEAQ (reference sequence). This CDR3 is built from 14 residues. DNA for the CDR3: TGTGCTAGCAGCTTAGCGGGAGGGACAGATACGCAGTATTTT. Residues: CASSLAGGTDTQYF.

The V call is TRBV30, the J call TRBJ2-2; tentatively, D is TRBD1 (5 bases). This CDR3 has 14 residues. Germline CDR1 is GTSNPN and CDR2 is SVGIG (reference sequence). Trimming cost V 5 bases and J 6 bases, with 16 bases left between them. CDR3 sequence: CAWQRAGYAGELFF. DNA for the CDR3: TGTGCCTGGCAAAGGGCAGGGTATGCCGGGGAGCTGTTTTTT. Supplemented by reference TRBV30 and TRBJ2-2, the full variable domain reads SQTIHQWPATLVQPVGSPLSLECTVEGTSNPNLYWYRQAAGRGLQLLFYSVGIGQISSEVPQNLSASRPQDRQFILSSKKLLLSDSGFYLCAWQRAGYAGELFFGEGSRLTVL.

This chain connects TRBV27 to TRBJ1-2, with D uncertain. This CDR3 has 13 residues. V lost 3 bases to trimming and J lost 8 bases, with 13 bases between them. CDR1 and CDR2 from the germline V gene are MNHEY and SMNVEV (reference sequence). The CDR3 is CASSFKAWGGYTF. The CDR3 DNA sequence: TGTGCCAGCAGTTTTAAGGCCTGGGGAGGCTACACCTTC.

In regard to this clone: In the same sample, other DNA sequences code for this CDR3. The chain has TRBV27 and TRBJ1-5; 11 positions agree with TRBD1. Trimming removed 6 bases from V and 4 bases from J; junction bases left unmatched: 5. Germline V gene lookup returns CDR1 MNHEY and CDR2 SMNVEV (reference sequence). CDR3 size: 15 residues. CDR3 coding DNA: TGTGCCAGCAGCCCCGGGACAGGGGGGAATCAGCCCCAGCATTTT. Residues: CASSPGTGGNQPQHF.

CDR3 sequence: CASSPSGAPNYGYTF. For the CDR3, the DNA is TGTGCCAGCAGCCCCTCGGGGGCCCCTAACTATGGCTACACCTTC. The rearrangement uses TRBV3-1 (or the pseudogene TRBV3-2) and TRBJ1-2; D may be TRBD1 (6 bases). Germline assignment: CDR1 LGHDT and CDR2 YNNKEL (reference sequence). Trimming pared 4 bases from V and 0 bases from J, leaving 12 bases between. CDR3 length equals 15 residues.

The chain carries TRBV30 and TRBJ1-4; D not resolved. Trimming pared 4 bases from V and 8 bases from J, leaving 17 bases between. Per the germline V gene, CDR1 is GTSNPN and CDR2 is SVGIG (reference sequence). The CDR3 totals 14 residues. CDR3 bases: TGTGCCTGGAAAGGGTTGGCAGAGTGGGAAAAACTGTTTTTT. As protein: CAWKGLAEWEKLFF.

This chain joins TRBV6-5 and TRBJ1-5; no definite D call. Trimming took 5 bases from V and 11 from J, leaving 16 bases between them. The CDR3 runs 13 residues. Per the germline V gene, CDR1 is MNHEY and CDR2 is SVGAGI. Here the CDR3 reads CASSPSRTHAQHF. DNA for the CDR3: TGTGCCAGCAGTCCAAGTAGGACCCACGCCCAGCATTTT.

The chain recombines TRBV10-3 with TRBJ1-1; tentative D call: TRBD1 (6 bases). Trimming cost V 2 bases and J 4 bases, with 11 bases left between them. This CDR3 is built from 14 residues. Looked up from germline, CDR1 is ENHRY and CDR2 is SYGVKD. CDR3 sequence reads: CAISERGAATEAFF. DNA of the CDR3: TGTGCCATCAGTGAGCGGGGGGCAGCCACTGAAGCTTTCTTT.

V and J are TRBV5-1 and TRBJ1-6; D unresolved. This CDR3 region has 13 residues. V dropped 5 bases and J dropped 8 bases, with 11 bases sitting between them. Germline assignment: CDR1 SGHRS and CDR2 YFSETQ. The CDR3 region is CASRPAFDSPLHF. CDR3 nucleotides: TGCGCCAGCAGACCCGCCTTTGATTCACCCCTCCACTTT.